One and the same sample provided the 21 T cell receptor beta chains below, sequenced in a study of T cell repertoires in cytomegalovirus infection. The antigens these receptors bind are not known. TCRdb ran MiXCR on the reads and lists one entry per CDR3 protein. The repertoire has over 100,000 distinct CDR3 sequences, around 31% of them found once; the top ten carry about three quarters. The source material was CD8+ T cells from cultured PBMCs, sampled from culture after CMV antigen stimulation. The source of these receptors is a human donor in good health (CMV status not recorded). Some clones in this sample may be carry-over from other donors' samples.

This clonotype was seen at least ten times. The chain joins TRBV27 to TRBJ2-7; D is undetermined. CDR3 length equals 13 residues. Germline V gene sequence: CDR1 MNHEY, CDR2 SMNVEV (reference sequence). Trimming took 5 bases from V and 2 from J, leaving 10 bases between them. The CDR3 DNA is TGTGCCAGCAGTGTTACAAAAACCTACGAGCAGTACTTC. It codes for CASSVTKTYEQYF.

The gene calls are TRBV5-1 and TRBJ2-7, with TRBD1 matching 11 bases. V trimming: 4 bases; J trimming: 0 bases; junction bases outside the gene matches: 21. The CDR3 length is 21 residues. CDR1 and CDR2 (germline): SGHRS, YFSETQ. CDR3 sequence reads: CASSQEPRRDRGFQSSYEQYF. CDR3 bases: TGCGCCAGCAGCCAAGAACCGCGACGGGACAGGGGGTTCCAGAGCTCCTACGAGCAGTACTTC.

This clonotype came up a few times. The J gene is TRBJ2-1, the V gene TRBV11-3, with TRBD2 matching 8 bases. V was clipped by 8 bases and J by 7 bases; unmatched bases: 13. The CDR3 runs to 15 residues. Germline values: CDR1 SGHNT, CDR2 YENEEA. The CDR3 loop is CASSSTSADWNEQFF. The CDR3 DNA sequence: TGTGCCAGCTCTTCGACTAGCGCGGATTGGAATGAGCAGTTCTTC.

This clonotype was seen a few times. This chain connects TRBV19 to TRBJ2-1; 14 nucleotides align to TRBD2. CDR1 is LNHDA, CDR2 SQIVND, per germline (reference sequence). Trimming at V came to 3 bases and at J to 0 bases, leaving 4 bases not matched to a gene. The CDR3 is 18 residues long. The chain's CDR3 is CASSMGLAGVSSYNEQFF. For the CDR3, the DNA is TGTGCCAGTAGTATGGGACTAGCGGGGGTTAGCTCCTACAATGAGCAGTTCTTC.

This sequence joins TRBV27 and TRBJ2-4; 10 bases fit TRBD2. CDR1 and CDR2 from the germline V gene are MNHEY and SMNVEV (reference sequence). After removal of 5 bases from V and 6 bases from J, the junction contained 4 bases not matched to a gene. The CDR3 sequence is 14 residues long. CDR3 amino acids: CASSERGGRNIQYF. DNA for the CDR3: TGTGCCAGCAGTGAGCGGGGGGGGAGAAACATTCAGTACTTC.

In this sample, this clonotype turned up many times. The V gene is TRBV6-2 or TRBV6-3, the J gene TRBJ2-1; a weak D match, TRBD1 (6 bases). The CDR3 length is 16 residues. The germline V gene encodes CDR1 MNHEY and CDR2 SVGEGT. V lost 2 bases to trimming and J lost 4 bases, with 15 bases between them. The CDR3 sequence: CASSYLSQGTYNEQFF. For the CDR3, the DNA is TGTGCCAGCAGTTACCTCTCGCAGGGGACATACAATGAGCAGTTCTTC.

The chain joins TRBV25-1 to TRBJ1-1; unclear D gene. This CDR3 contains 12 residues. Germline V gene data show CDR1 as MGHDK and CDR2 as SYGVNS. V shed 5 bases and J shed 0 bases, with 4 bases lying between them. CDR3 sequence reads: CASSWMNTEAFF. The CDR3 coding sequence is TGTGCCAGCAGTTGGATGAACACTGAAGCTTTCTTT.

This clonotype was found many times. The genes are TRBV7-3 and TRBJ2-5; 9 bases map to TRBD2. This CDR3 region has 13 residues. After removal of 6 bases from V and 4 bases from J, the junction contained 3 bases not matched to a gene. Germline lookup yields CDR1 SGHTA and CDR2 FQGTGA. In nucleotides, the CDR3 is TGTGCCAGCAGAGCGGGGGGCGCAGAGACCCAGTACTTC. Amino acid sequence: CASRAGGAETQYF.

This chain links TRBV13 with TRBJ2-3, with D possibly being TRBD1 or TRBD2 (5 bases each). The V gene lost 0 bases and the J gene lost 1 base, with 23 bases spanning the gap. The CDR3 length is 20 residues. Germline V gene data show CDR1 as PRHDT and CDR2 as FYEKMQ (reference sequence). DNA of the CDR3: TGTGCCAGCAGCTTAGGCCCCGTTCCCGGGACCATATGGGGCACAGATACGCAGTATTTT. Translation gives CASSLGPVPGTIWGTDTQYF.

The chain couples TRBV20-1 to TRBJ2-7, with TRBD2 as a possible D gene (5 bases). V was trimmed by 1 base and J by 7 bases, leaving 20 bases between them. This CDR3 comprises 15 residues. Germline CDR1 and CDR2: DFQATT and SNEGSKA (reference sequence). CDR3 protein: CSARALGDWLREQYF. Here the CDR3 DNA reads TGCAGTGCTAGAGCTCTCGGGGATTGGTTGAGAGAGCAGTACTTC.

This clonotype was seen many times. J is TRBJ1-2 and V is TRBV25-1; D perhaps matches TRBD1 (5 bases). Looked up from germline, CDR1 is MGHDK and CDR2 is SYGVNS. The CDR3 runs 13 residues. The V and J ends lost 3 bases and 4 bases respectively, with 9 bases between them. CDR3 amino acids: CASSDAGSYGYTF. In nucleotides, the CDR3 is TGTGCCAGCAGTGATGCAGGGTCCTATGGCTACACCTTC.

In its sample, this clonotype was seen a few times. This rearrangement joins TRBV20-1 to TRBJ2-7; 7 positions match TRBD1. Trimming cost V 3 bases and J 2 bases; bases outside gene matches: 7. Germline V gene data show CDR1 as DFQATT and CDR2 as SNEGSKA (reference sequence). The CDR3 is made up of 14 amino acids. CDR3 protein: CSARSGTAPYEQYF. DNA for the CDR3: TGCAGTGCTAGGTCCGGGACAGCCCCCTACGAGCAGTACTTC.

This clonotype has only a few counts. V is TRBV20-1 and J is TRBJ2-4; TRBD2 aligns across 11 bases. The length of the CDR3 is 16 residues. Trimming removed 0 bases from V and 6 bases from J; junction bases left unmatched: 7. Germline V gene sequence: CDR1 DFQATT, CDR2 SNEGSKA (reference sequence). The CDR3 sequence is CSARDRDSGGANIQYF. DNA for the CDR3: TGCAGTGCTAGAGATCGGGATAGCGGGGGGGCAAACATTCAGTACTTC.

This clonotype is a singleton in its sample. The CDR3 DNA sequence: TGTGCCAGCAGCGGGGGGACAGGGAAATACTACGAGCAGTACTTC. This codes for CASSGGTGKYYEQYF. The chain recombines TRBV9 with TRBJ2-7; TRBD1 matches 9 bases. The V gene end was trimmed by 3 bases and the J gene end by 3 bases; junction bases not matched to a gene: 7. The CDR3 runs 15 residues. Per the germline V gene, CDR1 is SGDLS and CDR2 is YYNGEE.

This clonotype has a handful of counts. This rearrangement joins TRBV5-1 to TRBJ1-1; 7 bases fit TRBD1. Per germline, CDR1 SGHRS and CDR2 YFSETQ. The CDR3 spans 13 residues. V was clipped by 4 bases and J by 4 bases; unmatched bases: 4. The CDR3 coding sequence is TGCGCCAGCAGCACGACAGGGAGCACTGAAGCTTTCTTT. It encodes CASSTTGSTEAFF.

This clonotype was seen a few times. This rearrangement joins TRBV9 to TRBJ2-1; D remains unclear. V dropped 0 bases and J dropped 9 bases, with 10 bases sitting between them. Germline V gives CDR1 SGDLS, CDR2 YYNGEE. The CDR3 has 13 amino acids. The chain's CDR3 is CASSVATGGEQFF. The CDR3, as DNA: TGTGCCAGCAGCGTAGCTACGGGTGGTGAGCAGTTCTTC.

The rearrangement uses TRBV4-1 and TRBJ2-4, with TRBD2 as a possible D gene (6 bases). V lost 3 bases, J lost 6 bases, and 15 bases lay in between. Germline CDR1 MGHRA, CDR2 YSYEKL. The CDR3 loop spans 15 amino acids. CDR3 protein: CASSQTGGEVNIQYF. CDR3 DNA: TGCGCCAGCAGCCAGACCGGAGGGGAGGTAAACATTCAGTACTTC.

The rearrangement links TRBV19 to TRBJ2-1; the D gene is possibly TRBD1 (5 bases). Trimming cost V 3 bases and J 5 bases, with 11 bases left between them. Germline V gene sequence: CDR1 LNHDA, CDR2 SQIVND (reference sequence). This CDR3 is built from 14 residues. In DNA, the CDR3 is TGTGCCAGTAGTATTTTCCCAGGGCACAATGAGCAGTTCTTC. Amino acids: CASSIFPGHNEQFF.

This sequence joins TRBV2 and TRBJ2-5; tentatively, D is TRBD1 (5 bases). In germline, CDR1 is SNHLY, CDR2 FYNNEI. The V end lost 1 base, the J end lost 1 base, and 10 bases lay between the germline ends. This CDR3 has 15 residues. This chain's CDR3 is CASSEVPGFQETQYF. The CDR3 nucleotides are TGTGCCAGCAGTGAAGTCCCAGGGTTCCAAGAGACCCAGTACTTC.

This clonotype was counted a few times. V gene TRBV6-2 or TRBV6-3 combines with J gene TRBJ1-1, with D maybe TRBD1 (6 bases). V lost 0 bases to trimming and J lost 4 bases, with 6 bases between them. This CDR3 comprises 13 residues. Germline-derived CDR1 and CDR2 are MNHEY and SVGEGT. This CDR3 reads CASSYSGATEAFF. CDR3 nucleotide sequence: TGTGCCAGCAGTTACTCGGGGGCCACTGAAGCTTTCTTT.

This clonotype was detected a few times. One end of the junction is discordant with germline, which a read error may explain. This sequence joins TRBV12-3 or TRBV12-4 and TRBJ2-1, with 7 positions matching TRBD2. There are 13 residues in the CDR3. The CDR3 sequence is CASSLTSGVSVVF. DNA of the CDR3: TGTGCCAGCAGTTTAACCAGCGGGGTTTCCGTGGTCTTC.